The subject of this entry is one T cell receptor (beta chain). Its antigen remains undetermined. Per-nucleotide qualities are absent, and no much larger clonotype sits a single base away. This record comes from a study of metastatic and nonmetastatic thyroid tumors (dated by TCRdb to 2018 to 2020). As for the study more broadly: The researchers compared repertoires between peripheral blood samples and tumor or nodule tissue samples from patients with malignant or benign thyroid disease. Overall study results and their limits: TCR beta diversity was reported as significantly higher in malignant tumors than in benign nodules, in both blood and tumor samples.

The CDR3 spans 14 residues, from the cysteine through the phenylalanine. Only the CDR3 portion is preserved as DNA: 42 bases, with reading frame beginning at the first base. V and J are truncated by 7 bases and 8 bases respectively, leaving an intervening sequence of 20 bases. No patient had received any treatment before thyroid surgery. Using T-cell receptor beta sequencing, the study looked back at clinical samples from patients collected from about 2011 to 2019. The receptor library was made with PCR. The instrument given in TCRdb is Illumina HiSeq 4000. High-throughput sequencing was used to profile the TCR beta-chain CDR3 region of every patient. Under the source paper's analysis protocol: The researchers built a classifier to tell apart papillary thyroid cancer patients with distant metastasis, based on CDR3 differences among clinicopathological groups. The Shannon index was used to assess repertoire diversity, and the Morisita-Horn index was used to assess tumor-blood repertoire similarity. TCRdb passed the public sequencing reads through fastp at Q25 and MiXCR, retaining productive beta sequences. The V and J calls follow TCRdb's processing rather than the paper's. This sample has tens of thousands of clones in its table, and approximately 20% of those were observed once. The ten largest make up approximately 4.2% of the sample.

This sequence uses TRBV12-3 or TRBV12-4 and TRBJ1-2, with a tentative D gene TRBD1 over 5 matching bases. Sequenced material: blood. This sequence was found in a male donor with papillary thyroid cancer or a benign thyroid nodule (not recorded which). Some clones in this sample may be carry-over from other donors' samples. The CDR3 region: CASTWGSEEGGYTF. The DNA sequence reads TGTGCCAGCACTTGGGGCAGCGAGGAGGGGGGCTACACCTTC.